This TCR beta chain is drawn from a study of T cells in Graves' hyperthyroidism and ophthalmopathy. TCR beta CDR3 sequences were amplified from RNA transcripts. TCR CDR3 regions were first amplified by RT-PCR with HTBI primers. TCRdb re-analysed the multiplex PCR reads in MiXCR, keeping a single row per CDR3 protein. Among around 400,000 distinct CDR3 sequences listed, 12% to 15% were seen once. J was trimmed by 1 base and V by 4 bases; bases with no gene match: 4. This CDR3 is built from 17 residues. Germline lookup yields CDR1 SGHRS and CDR2 YFSETQ. Sequenced: blood. The gene calls are TRBV5-1 and TRBJ2-6; 11 nucleotides match TRBD1. The receptor was derived from a woman aged 55-69 years with Graves' ophthalmopathy. The CDR3 DNA follows: TGCGCCAGCAGCACCGGGACAGGGGGATCTGGGGCCAACGTCCTGACTTTC. Its translation is CASSTGTGGSGANVLTF. The full variable domain, completed using reference TRBV5-1 and TRBJ2-6, is KAGVTQTPRYLIKTRGQQVTLSCSPISGHRSVSWYQQTPGQGLQFLFEYFSETQRNKGNFPGRFSGRQFSNSRSEMNVSTLELGDSALYLCASSTGTGGSGANVLTFGAGSRLTVL.